This is a list of T cell receptor beta chains from one sample in a study of T cell responses to AZD1222 COVID-19 vaccine. Some clones are missing from TCRdb's copy, which holds only in-frame ones; the method was immunoSEQ multiplex PCR. The table has some 150,000 clones, 90% to 95% seen once. This specimen was peripheral blood, taken 28 days after the second AZD1222 dose. These receptors were collected from an adult who received the AZD1222 COVID-19 vaccine. CDR3s include the opening cysteine and the closing phenylalanine or tryptophan. D genes are given only for firm matches. Clone sizes are given selectively: once, few, many, or a class where the clone is expanded.

J: TRBJ1-1
V: TRBV18
size: -
D: -
DNA: TGTGCCAGCTCGACCCAGGGGGAAGCTTTCTTT
CDR3: CASSTQGEAFF

J: TRBJ2-2
V: TRBV19
size: -
D: TRBD1
DNA: TGTGCCAGTATGGAAGGGACAGGGAACACCGGGGAGCTGTTTTTT
CDR3: CASMEGTGNTGELFF

J: TRBJ2-7
V: TRBV28
size: -
D: -
DNA: TGTGCCAGCGGAGTAGCGGTCCACGAGCAGTACTTC
CDR3: CASGVAVHEQYF

J: TRBJ1-5
V: TRBV7-3
size: -
D: TRBD1
DNA: TGTGCCAGCAGCTCGGGACAGCTATATAGCAATCAGCCCCAGCATTTT
CDR3: CASSSGQLYSNQPQHF

J: TRBJ1-1
V: TRBV19
size: -
D: TRBD1
DNA: TGTGCCAGTAGTTCGCGCAGGGGGGAGGGCACTGAAGCTTTCTTT
CDR3: CASSSRRGEGTEAFF

J: TRBJ1-3
V: TRBV6-5
size: -
D: -
DNA: TGTGCCAGCAGATCAGACGGCAGCTCTGGAAACACCATATATTTT
CDR3: CASRSDGSSGNTIYF

J: TRBJ1-1
V: TRBV18
size: -
D: -
DNA: TGTGCCAGCTCACCTCGCTTAGCGGAGAACACTGAAGCTTTCTTT
CDR3: CASSPRLAENTEAFF

J: TRBJ2-5
V: TRBV11-1
size: -
D: -
DNA: TGTGCCAGCAGCTTAGATAGAGAGACCCAGTACTTC
CDR3: CASSLDRETQYF

J: TRBJ1-4
V: TRBV28
size: -
D: -
DNA: TGTGCCAGTCGTCGGATTAATGAAAAACTGTTTTTT
CDR3: CASRRINEKLFF

J: TRBJ2-5
V: TRBV9
size: -
D: TRBD2
DNA: TGTGCCAGCAGCGTAGAGCTAGCGGGAGGTTCCGAGACCCAGTACTTC
CDR3: CASSVELAGGSETQYF

J: TRBJ2-3
V: TRBV11-2
size: -
D: -
DNA: TGTGCCAGCAGCCGCCAGCCAGCAGCCGCAGATACGCAGTATTTT
CDR3: CASSRQPAAADTQYF

J: TRBJ1-1
V: TRBV5-5
size: -
D: TRBD1
DNA: TGTGCCAGCAGTAGGGGACAGGGAGGCACTGAAGCTTTCTTT
CDR3: CASSRGQGGTEAFF

J: TRBJ1-1
V: TRBV5-4
size: once
D: -
DNA: TGTGCCAGCAGCTATCCTCAGGGGAGTACTGAAGCTTTCTTT
CDR3: CASSYPQGSTEAFF

J: TRBJ2-7
V: TRBV18
size: -
D: -
DNA: TGTGCCAGCTCACCACGACCCTACGAGCAGTACTTC
CDR3: CASSPRPYEQYF

J: TRBJ2-3
V: TRBV14
size: -
D: -
DNA: TGTGCCAGCAGCCAACGACAGGGAGGTGGTGCAGATACGCAGTATTTT
CDR3: CASSQRQGGGADTQYF

J: TRBJ1-1
V: TRBV19
size: -
D: TRBD1
DNA: TGTGCCACTAGGGGGCCCCAGTGGCACACTGAAGCTTTCTTT
CDR3: CATRGPQWHTEAFF

J: TRBJ1-3
V: TRBV15
size: -
D: -
DNA: TGTGCCACCAGCAACCAGGGGTATAGGGACACCATATATTTT
CDR3: CATSNQGYRDTIYF

J: TRBJ2-7
V: TRBV9
size: -
D: TRBD1
DNA: TGTGCCAGCAGCGAGGGACAGGGGGGCTACGAGCAGTACTTC
CDR3: CASSEGQGGYEQYF

J: TRBJ2-3
V: TRBV28
size: -
D: -
DNA: TGTGCCAGCAGTTTAAGGTCAGGAGGGCTAGATACGCAGTATTTT
CDR3: CASSLRSGGLDTQYF

J: TRBJ2-7
V: TRBV2
size: -
D: -
DNA: TGTGCCAGCAGCGACAGAAACTACGAGCAGTACTTC
CDR3: CASSDRNYEQYF

J: TRBJ1-3
V: TRBV5-5
size: -
D: -
DNA: TGTGCCAGCAGCTACGACAGGACCGGAAACACCATATATTTT
CDR3: CASSYDRTGNTIYF

J: TRBJ1-2
V: TRBV5-4
size: -
D: -
DNA: TGTGCCAGCAGTAACTCAAGCTCGGGACACTGGGCGACCTTC
CDR3: CASSNSSSGHWATF

J: TRBJ2-1
V: TRBV11-1
size: -
D: -
DNA: TGTGCCAGCAGCTTAGTTTCGTTTTACAATGAGCAGTTCTTC
CDR3: CASSLVSFYNEQFF

J: TRBJ1-5
V: TRBV19
size: -
D: TRBD1
DNA: TGTGCCTCCCGCCAGGGGGCTGTCAATCAGCCCCAGCATTTT
CDR3: CASRQGAVNQPQHF

J: TRBJ2-3
V: TRBV7-8
size: -
D: TRBD2
DNA: TGTGCCAGCAGCGGCCTCGGGGCGGGAGTAGTAGATACGCAGTATTTT
CDR3: CASSGLGAGVVDTQYF

J: TRBJ2-3
V: TRBV10-3
size: -
D: -
DNA: TGTGCCATCAGTGATTCACCCATCCCCGGGCGGGGAACAGATACGCAGTATTTT
CDR3: CAISDSPIPGRGTDTQYF

J: TRBJ1-6
V: TRBV28
size: -
D: TRBD1
DNA: TGTGCCAGCAGTGCTTGGACAGGGGGAACCTTCTCCTATAATTCACCCCTCCACTTT
CDR3: CASSAWTGGTFSYNSPLHF

J: TRBJ2-2
V: TRBV18
size: -
D: TRBD2
DNA: TGTGCCAGCTCACGGACGGGACTAGCTGGCACCGGGGAGCTGTTTTTT
CDR3: CASSRTGLAGTGELFF

J: TRBJ1-5
V: TRBV4-2
size: -
D: -
DNA: TGTGCCAGCAGCCAGCAATCTGTTGGCAATCAGCCCCAGCATTTT
CDR3: CASSQQSVGNQPQHF

J: TRBJ2-5
V: TRBV19
size: -
D: TRBD2
DNA: TGTGCCAGTAGAGCAACTCCGGGACTACAGCTCTACAAGGAGACCCAGTACTTC
CDR3: CASRATPGLQLYKETQYF

J: TRBJ1-1
V: TRBV10-2
size: -
D: -
DNA: TGCGCCAGCAGTGAACAGGGACAGAACACTGAAGCTTTCTTT
CDR3: CASSEQGQNTEAFF

J: TRBJ1-2
V: TRBV28
size: -
D: -
DNA: TGTGCCAGCAGTCATCCACGAAGGACAGAAATTTATGGCTACACCTTC
CDR3: CASSHPRRTEIYGYTF

J: TRBJ1-6
V: TRBV5-6
size: few
D: TRBD1
DNA: TGTGCCAGCAGCTTGGTTGACAGGGATAATTCACCCCTCCACTTT
CDR3: CASSLVDRDNSPLHF

J: TRBJ2-7
V: TRBV19
size: -
D: TRBD2
DNA: TGTGCCAGTAGTATTTCAGCGGGAGCCGCCTACGAGCAGTACTTC
CDR3: CASSISAGAAYEQYF

J: TRBJ1-1
V: TRBV27
size: -
D: -
DNA: TGTGCCAGCAGTTTATCGTTGCAAAATGAAGCTTTCTTT
CDR3: CASSLSLQNEAFF

J: TRBJ2-7
V: TRBV4-1
size: once
D: -
DNA: TGCGCCAGCAGCCAAGTCCCCTGGGGCGAGCAGTACTTC
CDR3: CASSQVPWGEQYF